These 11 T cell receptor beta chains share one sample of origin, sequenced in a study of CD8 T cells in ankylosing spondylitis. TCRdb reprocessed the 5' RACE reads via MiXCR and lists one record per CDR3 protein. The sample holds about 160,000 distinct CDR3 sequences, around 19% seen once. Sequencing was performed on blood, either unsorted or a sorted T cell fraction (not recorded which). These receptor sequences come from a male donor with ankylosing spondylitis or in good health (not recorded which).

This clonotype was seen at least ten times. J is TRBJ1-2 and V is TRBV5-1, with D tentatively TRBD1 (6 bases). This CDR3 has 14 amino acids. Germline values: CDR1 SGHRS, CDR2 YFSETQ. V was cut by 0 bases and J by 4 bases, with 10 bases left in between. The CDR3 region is CASSLGDIIYGYTF. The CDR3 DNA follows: TGCGCCAGCAGCTTGGGGGACATCATCTATGGCTACACCTTC.

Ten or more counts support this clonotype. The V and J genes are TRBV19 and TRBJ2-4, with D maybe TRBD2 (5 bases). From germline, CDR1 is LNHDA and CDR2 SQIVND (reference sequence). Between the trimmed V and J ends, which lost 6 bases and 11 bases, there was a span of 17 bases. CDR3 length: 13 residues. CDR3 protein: CASSIGVGDVQYF. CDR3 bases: TGTGCCAGTAGCATCGGGGTCGGGGATGTTCAGTACTTC. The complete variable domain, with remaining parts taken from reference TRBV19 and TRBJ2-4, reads DGGITQSPKYLFRKEGQNVTLSCEQNLNHDAMYWYRQDPGQGLRLIYYSQIVNDFQKGDIAEGYSVSREKKESFPLTVTSAQKNPTAFYLCASSIGVGDVQYFGAGTRLSVL.

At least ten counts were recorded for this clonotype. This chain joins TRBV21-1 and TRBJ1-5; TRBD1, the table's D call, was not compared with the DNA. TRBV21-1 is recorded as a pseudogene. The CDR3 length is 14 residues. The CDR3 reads CASSKDPGNQPQHF. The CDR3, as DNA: TGTGCCAGCAGCAAAGATCCAGGGAATCAGCCCCAGCATTTT.

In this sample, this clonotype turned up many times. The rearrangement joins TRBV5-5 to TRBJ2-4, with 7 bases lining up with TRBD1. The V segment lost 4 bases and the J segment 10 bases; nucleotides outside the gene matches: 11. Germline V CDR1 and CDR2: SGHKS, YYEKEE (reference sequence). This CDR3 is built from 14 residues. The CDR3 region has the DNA TGTGCCAGCAGCCCGACGGACAGGTCAAGGATTCAGTACTTC. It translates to CASSPTDRSRIQYF.

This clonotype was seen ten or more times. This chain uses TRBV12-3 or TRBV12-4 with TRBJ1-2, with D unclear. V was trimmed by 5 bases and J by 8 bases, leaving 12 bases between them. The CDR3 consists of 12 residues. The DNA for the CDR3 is TGTGCCAGCAGTCCTCGGCCGGAGGGCTACACCTTC. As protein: CASSPRPEGYTF.

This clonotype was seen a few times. Here the CDR3 reads CSVDIGTSGSYEQYF. CDR3 in DNA: TGCAGCGTTGATATCGGGACTAGCGGATCCTACGAGCAGTACTTC. The chain is built from TRBV29-1 and TRBJ2-7; 11 positions agree with TRBD2. The CDR3 has 15 amino acids. Unmatched junction bases numbered 5, after V lost 3 bases and J lost 1 base. Germline CDR1 SQVTM, CDR2 ANQGSEA.

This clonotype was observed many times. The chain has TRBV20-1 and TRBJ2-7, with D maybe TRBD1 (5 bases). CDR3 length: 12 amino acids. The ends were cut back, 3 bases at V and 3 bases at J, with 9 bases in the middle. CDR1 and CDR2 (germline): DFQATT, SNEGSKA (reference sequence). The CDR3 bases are TGCAGTGCTAGGGTAGGGGACTACGAGCAGTACTTC. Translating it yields CSARVGDYEQYF.

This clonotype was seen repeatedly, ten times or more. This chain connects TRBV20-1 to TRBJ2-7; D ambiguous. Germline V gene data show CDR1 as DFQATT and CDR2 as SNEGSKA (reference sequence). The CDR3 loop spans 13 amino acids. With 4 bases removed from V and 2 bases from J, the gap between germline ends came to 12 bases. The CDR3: CSATVGTAYEQYF. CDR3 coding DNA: TGCAGTGCTACCGTTGGCACAGCCTACGAGCAGTACTTC.

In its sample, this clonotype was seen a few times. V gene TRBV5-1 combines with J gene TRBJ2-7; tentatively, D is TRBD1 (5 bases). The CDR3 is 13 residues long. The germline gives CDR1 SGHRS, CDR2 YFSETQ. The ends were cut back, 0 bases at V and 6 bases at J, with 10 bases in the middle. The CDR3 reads CASSLAGNPEQYF. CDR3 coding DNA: TGCGCCAGCAGCTTGGCAGGGAATCCCGAGCAGTACTTC.

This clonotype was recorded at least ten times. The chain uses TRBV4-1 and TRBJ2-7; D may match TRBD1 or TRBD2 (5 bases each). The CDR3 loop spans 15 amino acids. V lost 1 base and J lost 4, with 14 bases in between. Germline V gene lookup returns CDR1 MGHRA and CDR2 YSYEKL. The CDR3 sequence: CASSQALGALYEQYF. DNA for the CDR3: TGCGCCAGCAGCCAAGCACTAGGGGCTTTGTACGAGCAGTACTTC.

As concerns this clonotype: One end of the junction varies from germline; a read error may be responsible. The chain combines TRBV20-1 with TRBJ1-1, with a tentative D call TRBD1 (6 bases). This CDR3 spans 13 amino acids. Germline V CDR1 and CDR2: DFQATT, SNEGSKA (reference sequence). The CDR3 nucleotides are TGCAGTGCTGGAGATACAGGGAGGCCTGAAGCTTTCTTT. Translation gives CSAGDTGRPEAFF.